This entry features one T cell receptor beta chain sequence. This record belongs to a study of control samples from healthy donors and cancer patients. TCRdb's table, derived via immunoSEQ multiplex PCR, lists solely in-frame clones and lacks some. The data contain 150,000 or so clones, approximately 93% of them singletons. The CDR3 spans 15 residues. Trimming took off 4 bases at V and 2 bases at J, with 14 bases between the two ends. In germline, CDR1 is MNHEY, CDR2 SVGAGI. Sequenced material: blood. This TCR was sampled from a man younger than 35 in good health. This chain connects TRBV6-5 to TRBJ1-1; D possibly corresponds to TRBD1 (6 bases). CDR3 coding DNA: TGTGCCAGCAGTTCCCCGACAGGCATTAACACTGAAGCTTTCTTT. It is translated as CASSSPTGINTEAFF.